This TCR beta chain stems from a study of type 1 regulatory T cells. The overall study: This in vitro CD4 product, T-allo10, is enriched for Tr1 cells and alloantigen-specific.

This clonotype was counted between two and nine times. From the reads, TCRdb called clonotypes with MiXCR, one entry per CDR3 protein. The profile shows some 100,000 distinct CDR3 sequences, roughly 31% of them singletons. Sequences were obtained from CD4+ T cells, either the whole sample or a sorted fraction (not recorded which). The receptor was derived from a human donor in good health.

The CDR3 spells CASSYWGDNNQPQHF. CDR3 DNA sequence: TGTGCCAGCAGTTACTGGGGGGACAATAATCAGCCCCAGCATTTT. J is TRBJ1-5 and V is TRBV6-2 or TRBV6-3; TRBD1 might be the D (6 bases). Trimming took 1 base from V and 4 from J, leaving 11 bases between them. Germline V gene data show CDR1 as MNHEY and CDR2 as SVGEGT. CDR3 length equals 15 residues.